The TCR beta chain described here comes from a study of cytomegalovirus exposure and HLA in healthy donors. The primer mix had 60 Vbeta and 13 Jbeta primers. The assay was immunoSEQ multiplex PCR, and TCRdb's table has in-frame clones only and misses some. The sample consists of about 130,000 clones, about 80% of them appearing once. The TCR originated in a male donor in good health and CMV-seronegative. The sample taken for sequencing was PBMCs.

CDR3 bases: TGTGCCAGTAGTATAGGGCCGGGACAGGGGAGGAATCAGCCCCAGCATTTT. It is translated as CASSIGPGQGRNQPQHF. The V and J genes are TRBV19 and TRBJ1-5; 10 bases map to TRBD1. The germline V gene encodes CDR1 LNHDA and CDR2 SQIVND (reference sequence). There are 17 residues in the CDR3. J gave up 4 bases and V 1 base, and 7 bases lay outside the gene matches.